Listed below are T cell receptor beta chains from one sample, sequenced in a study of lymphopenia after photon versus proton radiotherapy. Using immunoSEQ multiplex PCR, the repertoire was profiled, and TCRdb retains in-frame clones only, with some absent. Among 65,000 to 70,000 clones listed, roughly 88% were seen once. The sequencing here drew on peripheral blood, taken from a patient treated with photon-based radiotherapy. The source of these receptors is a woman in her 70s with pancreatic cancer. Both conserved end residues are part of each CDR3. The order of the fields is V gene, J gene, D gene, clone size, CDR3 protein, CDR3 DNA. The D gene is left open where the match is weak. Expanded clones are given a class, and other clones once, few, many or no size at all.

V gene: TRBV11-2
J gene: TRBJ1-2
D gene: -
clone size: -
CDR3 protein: CASSLGFQGATYGYTF
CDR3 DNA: TGTGCCAGCAGCTTAGGTTTCCAGGGCGCGACGTATGGCTACACCTTC

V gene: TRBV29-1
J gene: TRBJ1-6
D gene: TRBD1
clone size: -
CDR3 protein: CSVAAQGNSPLHF
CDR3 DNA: TGCAGCGTTGCCGCACAGGGGAATTCACCCCTCCACTTT

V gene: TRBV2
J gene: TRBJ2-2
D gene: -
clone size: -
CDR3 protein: CASSEWARNTGELFF
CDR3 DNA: TGTGCCAGCAGTGAATGGGCCCGAAACACCGGGGAGCTGTTTTTT

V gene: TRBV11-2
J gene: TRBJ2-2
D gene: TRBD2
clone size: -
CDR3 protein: CASSLVAGANTGELFF
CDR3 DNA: TGTGCCAGCAGCTTAGTGGCGGGAGCCAACACCGGGGAGCTGTTTTTT

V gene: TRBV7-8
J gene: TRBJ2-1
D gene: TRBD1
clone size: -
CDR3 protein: CASSLATWTGTNEQFF
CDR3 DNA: TGTGCCAGCAGCTTAGCAACCTGGACAGGGACCAATGAGCAGTTCTTC

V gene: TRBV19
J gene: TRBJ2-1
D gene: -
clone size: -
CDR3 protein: CASSIDRSSYNEQFF
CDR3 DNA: TGTGCCAGTAGTATAGACCGAAGCTCCTACAATGAGCAGTTCTTC

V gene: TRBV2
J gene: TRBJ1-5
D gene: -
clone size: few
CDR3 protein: CASTPGLGNQPQHF
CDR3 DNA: TGTGCCAGCACCCCTGGATTGGGCAATCAGCCCCAGCATTTT

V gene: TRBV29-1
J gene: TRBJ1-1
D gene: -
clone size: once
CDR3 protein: CSVTGMNTEAFF
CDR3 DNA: TGTAGCGTCACGGGTATGAACACTGAAGCTTTCTTT

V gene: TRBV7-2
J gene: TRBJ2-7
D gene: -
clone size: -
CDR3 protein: CASSLRYEQYF
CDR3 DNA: TGTGCCAGCAGCTTAAGGTACGAGCAGTACTTC

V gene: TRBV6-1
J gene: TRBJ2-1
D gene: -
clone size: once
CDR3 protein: CAGGQFDEQFF
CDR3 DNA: TGTGCGGGGGGACAGTTTGATGAGCAGTTCTTC

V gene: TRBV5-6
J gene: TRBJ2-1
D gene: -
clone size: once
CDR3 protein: CASKFRWGSGGNEQFF
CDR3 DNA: TGTGCCAGCAAGTTTAGGTGGGGTTCAGGGGGGAATGAGCAGTTCTTC

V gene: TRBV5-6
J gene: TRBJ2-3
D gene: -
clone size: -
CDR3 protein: CASSLVGAGASTDTQYF
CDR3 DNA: TGTGCCAGCAGCTTGGTGGGTGCGGGGGCTAGCACAGATACGCAGTATTTT

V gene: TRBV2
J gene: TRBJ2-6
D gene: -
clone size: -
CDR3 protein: CASATSRSGANVLTF
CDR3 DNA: TGTGCCAGCGCGACATCACGCTCTGGGGCCAACGTCCTGACTTTC

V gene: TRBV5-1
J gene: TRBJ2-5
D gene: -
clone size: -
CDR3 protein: CASSLNEETQYF
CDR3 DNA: TGCGCCAGCAGCTTGAATGAGGAGACCCAGTACTTC

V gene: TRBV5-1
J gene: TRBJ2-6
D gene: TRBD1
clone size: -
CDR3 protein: CASSYGQGRGANVLTF
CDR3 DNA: TGCGCCAGCAGCTACGGACAGGGTAGAGGGGCCAACGTCCTGACTTTC

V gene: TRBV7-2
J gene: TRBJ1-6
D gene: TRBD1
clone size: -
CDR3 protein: CASSPDRGKNSPLHF
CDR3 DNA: TGTGCCAGCAGCCCGGACAGGGGGAAAAATTCACCCCTCCACTTT

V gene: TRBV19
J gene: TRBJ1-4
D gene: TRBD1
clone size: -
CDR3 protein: CASSTPPGQGTEKLFF
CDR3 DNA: TGTGCCAGTAGTACCCCGCCGGGACAGGGGACCGAAAAACTGTTTTTT

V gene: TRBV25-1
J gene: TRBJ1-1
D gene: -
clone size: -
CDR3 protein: CASSPLTTANTEAFF
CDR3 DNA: TGTGCCAGCAGTCCCTTAACGACAGCGAACACTGAAGCTTTCTTT

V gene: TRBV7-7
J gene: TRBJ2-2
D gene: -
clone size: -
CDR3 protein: CASSLRGTGELFF
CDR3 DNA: TGTGCTAGCAGCTTACGAGGAACCGGGGAGCTGTTTTTT

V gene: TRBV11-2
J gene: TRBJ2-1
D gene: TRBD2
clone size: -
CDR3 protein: CASSLISGGEQFF
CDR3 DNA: TGTGCCAGCAGCTTAATCTCGGGGGGTGAGCAGTTCTTC

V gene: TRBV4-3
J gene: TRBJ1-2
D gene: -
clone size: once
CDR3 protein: CASSQAWGSGPSSYGYTF
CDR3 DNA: TGCGCCAGCAGCCAAGCATGGGGCTCAGGGCCAAGTTCGTATGGCTACACCTTC

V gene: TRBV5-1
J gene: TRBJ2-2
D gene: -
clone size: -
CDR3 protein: CASSLYGQTAGTGELFF
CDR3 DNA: TGCGCCAGCAGCTTGTATGGGCAGACCGCCGGCACCGGGGAGCTGTTTTTT

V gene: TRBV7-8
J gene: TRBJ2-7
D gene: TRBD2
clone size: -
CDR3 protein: CASRSGGASYEQYF
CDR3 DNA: TGTGCCAGCAGAAGCGGGGGGGCCTCCTACGAGCAGTACTTC

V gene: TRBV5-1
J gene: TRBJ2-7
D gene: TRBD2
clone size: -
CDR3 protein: CASSLVSSGRINLIKVYEQYF
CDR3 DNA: TGCGCCAGCAGCTTGGTGTCTAGCGGGAGAATCAACCTCATCAAAGTGTACGAGCAGTACTTC

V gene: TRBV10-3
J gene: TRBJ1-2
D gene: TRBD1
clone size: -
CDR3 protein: CAITDDRGYGYTF
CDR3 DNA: TGTGCCATCACCGATGACAGGGGGTATGGCTACACCTTC

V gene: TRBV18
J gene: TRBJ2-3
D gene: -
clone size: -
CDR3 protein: CASSFWGQGTDTQYF
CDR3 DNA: TGTGCCAGCTCATTTTGGGGGCAAGGCACAGATACGCAGTATTTT